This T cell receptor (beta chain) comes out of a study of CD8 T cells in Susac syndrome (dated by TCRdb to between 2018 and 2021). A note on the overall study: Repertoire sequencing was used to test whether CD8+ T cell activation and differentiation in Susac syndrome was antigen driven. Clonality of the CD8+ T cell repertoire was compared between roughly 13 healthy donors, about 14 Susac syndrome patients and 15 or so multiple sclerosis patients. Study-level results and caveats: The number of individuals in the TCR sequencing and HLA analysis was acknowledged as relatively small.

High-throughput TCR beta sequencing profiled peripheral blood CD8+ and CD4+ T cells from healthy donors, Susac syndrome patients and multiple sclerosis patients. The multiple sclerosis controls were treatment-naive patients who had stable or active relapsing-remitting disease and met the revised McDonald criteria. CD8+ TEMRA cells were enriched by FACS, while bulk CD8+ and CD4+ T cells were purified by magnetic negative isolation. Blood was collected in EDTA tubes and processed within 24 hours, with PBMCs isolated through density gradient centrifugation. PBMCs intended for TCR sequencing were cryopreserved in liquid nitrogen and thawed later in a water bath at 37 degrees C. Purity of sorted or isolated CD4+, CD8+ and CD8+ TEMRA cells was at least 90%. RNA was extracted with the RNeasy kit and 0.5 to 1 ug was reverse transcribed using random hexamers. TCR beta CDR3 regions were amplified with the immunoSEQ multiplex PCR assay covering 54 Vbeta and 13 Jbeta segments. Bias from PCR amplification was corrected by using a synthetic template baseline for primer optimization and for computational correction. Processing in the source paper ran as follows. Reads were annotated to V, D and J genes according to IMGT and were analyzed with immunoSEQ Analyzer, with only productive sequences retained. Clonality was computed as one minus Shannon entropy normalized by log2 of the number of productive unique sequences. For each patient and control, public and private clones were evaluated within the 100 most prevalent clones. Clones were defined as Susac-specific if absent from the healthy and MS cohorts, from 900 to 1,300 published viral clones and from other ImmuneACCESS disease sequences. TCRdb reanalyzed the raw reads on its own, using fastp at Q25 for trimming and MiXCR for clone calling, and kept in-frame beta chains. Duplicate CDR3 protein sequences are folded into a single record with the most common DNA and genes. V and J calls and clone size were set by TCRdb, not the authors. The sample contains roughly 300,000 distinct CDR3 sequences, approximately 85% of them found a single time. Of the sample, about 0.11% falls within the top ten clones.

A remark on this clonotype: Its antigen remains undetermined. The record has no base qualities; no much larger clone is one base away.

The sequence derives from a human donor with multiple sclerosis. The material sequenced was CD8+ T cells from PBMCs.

The DNA sequence is TGCGCCAGCAGTCAGGGACGACACGTTGTTCGTTTCAGCACAGATACGCAGTATTTT. This yields the protein CASSQGRHVVRFSTDTQYF. The sequence links TRBV23-1 to TRBJ2-3; the D element could tentatively be TRBD1 or TRBD2, as 5 bases agree for each. TRBV23-1 is assigned to the ORF class and has an uncertain function. V lost 3 bases and J lost 0 bases; the stretch between them is 22 bases long. Reading from cysteine to phenylalanine, the CDR3 counts 19 amino acids. Only the CDR3 DNA is retained, 57 bases long and in frame from the first base.